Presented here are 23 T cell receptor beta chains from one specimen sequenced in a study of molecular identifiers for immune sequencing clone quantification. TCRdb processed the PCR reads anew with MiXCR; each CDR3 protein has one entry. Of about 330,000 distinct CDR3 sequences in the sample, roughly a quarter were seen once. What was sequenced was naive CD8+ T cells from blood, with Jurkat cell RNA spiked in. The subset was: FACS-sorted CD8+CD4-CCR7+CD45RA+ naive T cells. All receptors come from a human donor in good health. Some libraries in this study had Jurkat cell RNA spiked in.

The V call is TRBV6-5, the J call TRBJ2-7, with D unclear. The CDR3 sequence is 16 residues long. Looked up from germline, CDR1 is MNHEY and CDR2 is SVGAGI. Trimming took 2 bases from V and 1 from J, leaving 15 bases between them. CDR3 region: CASSYGSGLGSYEQYF. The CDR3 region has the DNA TGTGCCAGCAGTTACGGTTCGGGTCTGGGGTCCTACGAGCAGTACTTC.

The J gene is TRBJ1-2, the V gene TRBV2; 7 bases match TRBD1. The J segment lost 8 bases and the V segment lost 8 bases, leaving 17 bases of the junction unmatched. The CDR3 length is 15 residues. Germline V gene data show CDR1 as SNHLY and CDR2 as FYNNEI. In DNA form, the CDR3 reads TGTGCCAGCTTACCCCAGGTACAGGGGCGGAAAGGCTACACCTTC. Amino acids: CASLPQVQGRKGYTF.

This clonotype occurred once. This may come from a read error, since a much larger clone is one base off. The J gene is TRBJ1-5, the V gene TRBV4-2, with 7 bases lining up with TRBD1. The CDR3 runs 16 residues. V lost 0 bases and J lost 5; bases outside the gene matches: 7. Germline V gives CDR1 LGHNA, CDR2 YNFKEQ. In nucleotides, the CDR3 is TGTGCCAGCAGCCAAGATCGGGTAGGGGGCGATCAGCCCCAGCATTTT. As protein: CASSQDRVGGDQPQHF.

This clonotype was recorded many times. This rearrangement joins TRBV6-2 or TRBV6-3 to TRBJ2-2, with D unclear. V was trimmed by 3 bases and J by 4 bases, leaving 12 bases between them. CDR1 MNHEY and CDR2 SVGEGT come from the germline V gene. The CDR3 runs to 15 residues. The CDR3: CASSYHMDGTGELFF. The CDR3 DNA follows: TGTGCCAGCAGTTATCATATGGACGGCACCGGGGAGCTGTTTTTT.

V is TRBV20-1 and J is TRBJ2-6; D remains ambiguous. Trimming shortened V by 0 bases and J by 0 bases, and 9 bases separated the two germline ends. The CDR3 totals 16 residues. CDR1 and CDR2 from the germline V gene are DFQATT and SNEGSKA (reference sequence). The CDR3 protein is CSARDSWRSGANVLTF. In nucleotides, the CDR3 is TGCAGTGCTAGAGATTCTTGGCGCTCTGGGGCCAACGTCCTGACTTTC.

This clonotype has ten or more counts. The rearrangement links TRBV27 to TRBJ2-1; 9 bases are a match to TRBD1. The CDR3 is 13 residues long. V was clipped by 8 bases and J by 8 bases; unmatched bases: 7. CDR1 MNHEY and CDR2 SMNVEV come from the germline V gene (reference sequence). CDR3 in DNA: TGTGCCAGCCTGGGACAGGGCGGCCATGAGCAGTTCTTC. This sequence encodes CASLGQGGHEQFF.

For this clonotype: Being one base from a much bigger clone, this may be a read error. The CDR3 coding sequence is TGTGCCAGCAGCCCCCCGGACGGTATCTACGAGCAGTACTTC. Translated: CASSPPDGIYEQYF. This chain uses TRBV7-2 with TRBJ2-7, with D hard to call. The CDR3 is made up of 14 amino acids. From germline, CDR1 is SGHTA and CDR2 FQGNSA. V was trimmed by 5 bases and J by 3 bases, leaving 14 bases between them. Based on the CDR3 plus reference TRBV7-2 and TRBJ2-7, the full variable domain is GAGVSQSPSNKVTEKGKDVELRCDPISGHTALYWYRQSLGQGLEFLIYFQGNSAPDKSGLPSDRFSAERTGGSVSTLTIQRTQQEDSAVYLCASSPPDGIYEQYFGPGTRLTVT.

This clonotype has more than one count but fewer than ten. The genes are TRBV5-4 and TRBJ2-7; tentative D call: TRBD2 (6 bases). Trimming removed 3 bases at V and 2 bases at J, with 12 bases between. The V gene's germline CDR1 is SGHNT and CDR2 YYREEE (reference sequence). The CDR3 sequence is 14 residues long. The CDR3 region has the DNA TGTGCCAGCAGCTCCGGGACTCTAGCCTACGAGCAGTACTTC. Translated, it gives CASSSGTLAYEQYF.

CDR3 amino acids: CAISEGWDEQYF. The DNA of the CDR3 is TGTGCCATCAGTGAGGGTTGGGACGAGCAGTACTTC. This chain links TRBV10-3 with TRBJ2-7, with D uncertain. CDR3 size: 12 residues. Trimming shortened V by 2 bases and J by 5 bases, and 7 bases separated the two germline ends. CDR1 and CDR2 (germline): ENHRY, SYGVKD.

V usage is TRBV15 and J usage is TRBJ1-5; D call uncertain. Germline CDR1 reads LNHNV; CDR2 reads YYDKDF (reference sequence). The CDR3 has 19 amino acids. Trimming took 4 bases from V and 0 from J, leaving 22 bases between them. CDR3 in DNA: TGTGCCACCAGCACAGCAAAGACGGGGAGTGTTTATAGCAATCAGCCCCAGCATTTT. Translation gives CATSTAKTGSVYSNQPQHF. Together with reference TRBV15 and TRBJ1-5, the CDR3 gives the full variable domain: DAMVIQNPRYQVTQFGKPVTLSCSQTLNHNVMYWYQQKSSQAPKLLFHYYDKDFNNEADTPDNFQSRRPNTSFCFLDIRSPGLGDTAMYLCATSTAKTGSVYSNQPQHFGDGTRLSIL.

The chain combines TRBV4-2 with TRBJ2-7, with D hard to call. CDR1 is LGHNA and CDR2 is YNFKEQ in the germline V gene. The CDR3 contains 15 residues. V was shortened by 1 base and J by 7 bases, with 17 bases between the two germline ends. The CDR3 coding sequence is TGTGCCAGCAGCCAAGGGAATTTGGGAAATTGGGAGCAGTACTTC. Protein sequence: CASSQGNLGNWEQYF.

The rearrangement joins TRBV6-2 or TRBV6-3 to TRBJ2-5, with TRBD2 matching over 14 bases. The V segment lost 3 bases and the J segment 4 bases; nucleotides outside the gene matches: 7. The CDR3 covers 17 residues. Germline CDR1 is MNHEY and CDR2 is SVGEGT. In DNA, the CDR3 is TGTGCCAGCAGTTATTCGACTAGCGGGAGGGCCGCAGAGACCCAGTACTTC. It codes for CASSYSTSGRAAETQYF.

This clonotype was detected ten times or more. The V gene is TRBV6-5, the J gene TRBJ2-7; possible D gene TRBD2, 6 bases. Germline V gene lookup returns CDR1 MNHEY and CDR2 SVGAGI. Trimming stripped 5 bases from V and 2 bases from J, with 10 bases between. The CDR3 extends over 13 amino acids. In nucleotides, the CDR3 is TGTGCCAGCAGTGGGGGACTTACCTACGAGCAGTACTTC. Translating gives CASSGGLTYEQYF.

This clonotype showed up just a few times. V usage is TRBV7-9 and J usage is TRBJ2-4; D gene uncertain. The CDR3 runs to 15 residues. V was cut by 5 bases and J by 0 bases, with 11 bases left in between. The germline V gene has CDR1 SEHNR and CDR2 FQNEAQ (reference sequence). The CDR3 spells CASSLTTLAKNIQYF. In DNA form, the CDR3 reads TGTGCCAGCAGCCTGACGACTTTAGCCAAAAACATTCAGTACTTC.

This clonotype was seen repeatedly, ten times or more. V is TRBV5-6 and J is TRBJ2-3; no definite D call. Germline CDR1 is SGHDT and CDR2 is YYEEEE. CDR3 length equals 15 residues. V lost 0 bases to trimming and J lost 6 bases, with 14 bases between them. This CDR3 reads CASSLERNLQDTQYF. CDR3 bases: TGTGCCAGCAGCTTGGAGAGAAACCTGCAGGATACGCAGTATTTT. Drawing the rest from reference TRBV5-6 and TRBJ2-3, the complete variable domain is DAGVTQSPTHLIKTRGQQVTLRCSPKSGHDTVSWYQQALGQGPQFIFQYYEEEERQRGNFPDRFSGHQFPNYSSELNVNALLLGDSALYLCASSLERNLQDTQYFGPGTRLTVL.

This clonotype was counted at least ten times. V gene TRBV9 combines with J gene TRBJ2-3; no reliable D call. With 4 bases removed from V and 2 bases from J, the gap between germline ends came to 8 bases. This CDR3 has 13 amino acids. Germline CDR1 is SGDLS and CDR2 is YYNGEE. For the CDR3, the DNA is TGTGCCAGCAGCCCCCTTAACACAGATACGCAGTATTTT. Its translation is CASSPLNTDTQYF.

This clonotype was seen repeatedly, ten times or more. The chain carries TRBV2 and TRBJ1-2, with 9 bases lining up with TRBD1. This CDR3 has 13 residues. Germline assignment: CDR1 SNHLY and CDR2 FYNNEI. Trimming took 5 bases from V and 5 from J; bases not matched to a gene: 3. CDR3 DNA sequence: TGTGCCAGCAGTTCACAGGGGGCTTATGGCTACACCTTC. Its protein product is CASSSQGAYGYTF.

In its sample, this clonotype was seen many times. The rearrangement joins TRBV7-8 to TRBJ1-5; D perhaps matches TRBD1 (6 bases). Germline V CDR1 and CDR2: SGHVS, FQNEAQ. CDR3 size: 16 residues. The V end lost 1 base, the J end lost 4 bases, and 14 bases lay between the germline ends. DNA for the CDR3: TGTGCCAGCAGCTTAGATCGGGGGCTGGAAAATCAGCCCCAGCATTTT. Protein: CASSLDRGLENQPQHF.

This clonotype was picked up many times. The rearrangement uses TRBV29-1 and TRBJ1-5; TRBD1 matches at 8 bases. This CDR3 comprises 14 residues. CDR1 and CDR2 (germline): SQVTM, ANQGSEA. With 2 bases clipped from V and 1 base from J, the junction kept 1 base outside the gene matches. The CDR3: CSVERQGSNQPQHF. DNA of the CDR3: TGCAGCGTTGAAAGACAGGGGAGCAATCAGCCCCAGCATTTT. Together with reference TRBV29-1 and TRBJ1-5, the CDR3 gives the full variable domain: SAVISQKPSRDICQRGTSLTIQCQVDSQVTMMFWYRQQPGQSLTLIATANQGSEATYESGFVIDKFPISRPNLTFSTLTVSNMSPEDSSIYLCSVERQGSNQPQHFGDGTRLSIL.

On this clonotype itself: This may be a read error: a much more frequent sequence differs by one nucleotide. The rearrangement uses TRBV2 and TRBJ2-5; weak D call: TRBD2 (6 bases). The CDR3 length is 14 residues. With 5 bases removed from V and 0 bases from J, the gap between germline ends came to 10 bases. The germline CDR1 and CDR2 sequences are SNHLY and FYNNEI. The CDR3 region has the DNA TGTGCCAGCAGTCACGGACTACACCAAGAGACCCAGTACTTC. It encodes CASSHGLHQETQYF.

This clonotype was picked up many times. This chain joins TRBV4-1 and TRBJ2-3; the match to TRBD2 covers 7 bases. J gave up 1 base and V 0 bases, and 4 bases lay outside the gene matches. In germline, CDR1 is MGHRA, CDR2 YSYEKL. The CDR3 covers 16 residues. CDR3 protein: CASSQEGGSRTDTQYF. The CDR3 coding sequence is TGCGCCAGCAGCCAAGAGGGGGGGTCCCGCACAGATACGCAGTATTTT.

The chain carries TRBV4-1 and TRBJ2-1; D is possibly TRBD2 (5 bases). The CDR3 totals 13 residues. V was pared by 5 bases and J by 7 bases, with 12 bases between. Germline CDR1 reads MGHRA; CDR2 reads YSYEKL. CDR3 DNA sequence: TGCGCCAGCAGCATTAGCGAGTGGAATGAGCAGTTCTTC. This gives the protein CASSISEWNEQFF.

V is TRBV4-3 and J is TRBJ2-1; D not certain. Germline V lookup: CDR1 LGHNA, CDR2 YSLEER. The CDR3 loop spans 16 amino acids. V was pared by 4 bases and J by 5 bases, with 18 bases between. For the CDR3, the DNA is TGCGCCAGCAGCCCAGATGGGTTACCCCCTAACAATGAGCAGTTCTTC. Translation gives CASSPDGLPPNNEQFF.